Described below is a single T cell receptor (beta chain) sequence and its context. Its antigen remains unidentified. These data come from a study of cytomegalovirus exposure and HLA in healthy donors. About the research overall: Drawn from HLA-typed donors, tens of millions of unique TCRs were held in an early data release.

13 Jbeta primers and 60 Vbeta primers were used for the PCR. Libraries were prepared by immunoSEQ multiplex PCR; TCRdb keeps only in-frame clonotypes and omits some of them. This sample has roughly 170,000 clones, with less than 90% found just once. Healthy people donating bone marrow made up the donors. Study findings and constraints: Later, an analysis showed that TCR beta chains associated with HLA were more clonally expanded than others that were equally common.

The CDR3 contains 15 residues. J gave up 8 bases and V 5 bases, and 14 bases lay outside the gene matches. The V gene's germline CDR1 is SGHTA and CDR2 FQGNSA. The sequence was obtained from a woman between 45 and 60 years old in good health and CMV-seropositive. V and J are TRBV7-2 and TRBJ1-2; 7 nucleotides line up with TRBD1. Input material: PBMCs. In DNA, the CDR3 is TGTGCCAGCAGCCCCATTGACAGGGACGGCGGGGGCTACACCTTC. It specifies CASSPIDRDGGGYTF.